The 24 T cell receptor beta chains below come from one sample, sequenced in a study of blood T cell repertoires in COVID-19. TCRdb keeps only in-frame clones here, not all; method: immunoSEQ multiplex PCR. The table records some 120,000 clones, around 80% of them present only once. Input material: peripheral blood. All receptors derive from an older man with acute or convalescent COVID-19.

CDR3 amino acids: CASSSGPANYGYTF. CDR3 sequence (DNA): TGTGCCAGCAGCTCAGGGCCTGCTAACTATGGCTACACCTTC. The rearrangement uses TRBV5-6 and TRBJ1-2, with D possibly matching TRBD1 (5 bases). This CDR3 comprises 14 residues. The V and J ends lost 3 bases and 0 bases respectively, with 9 bases between them. CDR1 is SGHDT and CDR2 is YYEEEE in the germline V gene.

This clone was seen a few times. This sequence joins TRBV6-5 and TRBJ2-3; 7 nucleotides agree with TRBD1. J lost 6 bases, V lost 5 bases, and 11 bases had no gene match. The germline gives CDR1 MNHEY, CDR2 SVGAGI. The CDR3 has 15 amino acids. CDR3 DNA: TGTGCCAGCAGTAAGACAGGGATGGGCTGGGATACGCAGTATTTT. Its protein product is CASSKTGMGWDTQYF.

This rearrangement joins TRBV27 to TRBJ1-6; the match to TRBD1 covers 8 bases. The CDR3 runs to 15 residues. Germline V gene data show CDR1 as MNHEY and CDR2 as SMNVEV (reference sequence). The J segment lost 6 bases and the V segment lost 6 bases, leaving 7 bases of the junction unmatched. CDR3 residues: CASSTEGQGNSPLHF. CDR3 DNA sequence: TGTGCCAGCAGCACAGAAGGACAGGGTAATTCACCCCTCCACTTT.

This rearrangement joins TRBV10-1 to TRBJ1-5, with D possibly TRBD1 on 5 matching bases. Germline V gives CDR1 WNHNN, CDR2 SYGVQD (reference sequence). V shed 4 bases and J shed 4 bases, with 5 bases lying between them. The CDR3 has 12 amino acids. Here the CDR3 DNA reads TGCGCCAGCAGTGCAGGGAATCAGCCCCAGCATTTT. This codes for CASSAGNQPQHF.

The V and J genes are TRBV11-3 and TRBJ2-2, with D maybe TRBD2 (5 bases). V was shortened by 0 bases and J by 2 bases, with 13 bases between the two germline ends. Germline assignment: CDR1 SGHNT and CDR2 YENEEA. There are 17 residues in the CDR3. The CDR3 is CASSLEGGGPNTGELFF. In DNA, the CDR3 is TGTGCCAGCAGCTTAGAAGGTGGAGGACCCAACACCGGGGAGCTGTTTTTT.

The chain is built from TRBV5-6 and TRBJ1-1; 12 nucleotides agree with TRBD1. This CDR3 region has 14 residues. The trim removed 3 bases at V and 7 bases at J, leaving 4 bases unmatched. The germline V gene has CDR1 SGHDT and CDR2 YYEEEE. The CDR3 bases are TGTGCCAGCAGCTGGGGACAGGGGGCGGGTGAAGCTTTCTTT. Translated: CASSWGQGAGEAFF.

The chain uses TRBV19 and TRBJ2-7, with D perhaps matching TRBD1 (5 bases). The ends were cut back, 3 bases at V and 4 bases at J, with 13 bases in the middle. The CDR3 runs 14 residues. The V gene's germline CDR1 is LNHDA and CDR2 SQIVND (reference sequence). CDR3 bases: TGTGCCAGTAGTATCCGAGACAGTGGGTACGAGCAGTACTTC. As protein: CASSIRDSGYEQYF. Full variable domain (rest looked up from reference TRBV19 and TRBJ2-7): DGGITQSPKYLFRKEGQNVTLSCEQNLNHDAMYWYRQDPGQGLRLIYYSQIVNDFQKGDIAEGYSVSREKKESFPLTVTSAQKNPTAFYLCASSIRDSGYEQYFGPGTRLTVT.

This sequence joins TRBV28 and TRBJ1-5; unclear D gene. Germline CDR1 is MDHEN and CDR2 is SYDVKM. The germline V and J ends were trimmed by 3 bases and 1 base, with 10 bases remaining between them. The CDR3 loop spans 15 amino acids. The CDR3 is CASSFGRVSNQPQHF. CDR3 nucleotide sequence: TGTGCCAGCAGTTTTGGGCGAGTAAGCAATCAGCCCCAGCATTTT.

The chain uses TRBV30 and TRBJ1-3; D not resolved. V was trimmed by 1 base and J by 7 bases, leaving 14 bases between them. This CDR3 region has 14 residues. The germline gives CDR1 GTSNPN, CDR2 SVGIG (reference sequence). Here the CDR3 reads CAWSEMGSRNTIYF. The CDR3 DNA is TGTGCCTGGAGTGAAATGGGGAGTAGGAACACCATATATTTT.

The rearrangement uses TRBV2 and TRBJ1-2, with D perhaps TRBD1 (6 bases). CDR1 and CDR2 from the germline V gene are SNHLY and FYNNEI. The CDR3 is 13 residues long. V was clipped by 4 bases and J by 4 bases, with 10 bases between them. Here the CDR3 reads CASSGRGSYGYTF. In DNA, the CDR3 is TGTGCCAGCAGTGGAAGGGGGTCCTATGGCTACACCTTC.

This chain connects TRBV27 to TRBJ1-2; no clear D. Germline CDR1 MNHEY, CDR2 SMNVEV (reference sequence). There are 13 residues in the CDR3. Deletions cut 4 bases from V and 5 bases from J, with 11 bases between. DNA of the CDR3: TGTGCCAGCAGTTCTAGGAGTTGGTATGGCTACACCTTC. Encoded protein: CASSSRSWYGYTF.

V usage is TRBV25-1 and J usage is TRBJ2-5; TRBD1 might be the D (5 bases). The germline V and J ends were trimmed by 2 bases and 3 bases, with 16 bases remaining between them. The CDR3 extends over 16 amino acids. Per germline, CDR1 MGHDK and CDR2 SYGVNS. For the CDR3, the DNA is TGTGCCAGCAGTGAAGGTTGGGCAGGGCGGAAAGAGACCCAGTACTTC. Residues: CASSEGWAGRKETQYF.

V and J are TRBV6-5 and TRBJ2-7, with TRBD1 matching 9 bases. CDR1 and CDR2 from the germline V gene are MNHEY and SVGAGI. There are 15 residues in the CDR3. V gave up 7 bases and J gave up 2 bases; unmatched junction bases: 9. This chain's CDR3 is CASNVDRGHTYEQYF. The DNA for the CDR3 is TGTGCCAGCAATGTGGACAGGGGTCACACCTACGAGCAGTACTTC.

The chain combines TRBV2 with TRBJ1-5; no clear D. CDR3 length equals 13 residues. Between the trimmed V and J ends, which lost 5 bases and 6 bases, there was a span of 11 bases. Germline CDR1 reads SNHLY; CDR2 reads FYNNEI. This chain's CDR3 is CASSSRVTQPQHF. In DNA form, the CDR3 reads TGTGCCAGCAGTTCGAGGGTTACTCAGCCCCAGCATTTT.

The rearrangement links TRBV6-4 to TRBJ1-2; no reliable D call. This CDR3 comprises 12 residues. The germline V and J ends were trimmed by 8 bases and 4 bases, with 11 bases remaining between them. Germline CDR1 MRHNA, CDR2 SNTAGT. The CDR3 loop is CASGPRGYGYTF. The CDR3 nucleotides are TGTGCCAGCGGGCCCCGGGGCTATGGCTACACCTTC.

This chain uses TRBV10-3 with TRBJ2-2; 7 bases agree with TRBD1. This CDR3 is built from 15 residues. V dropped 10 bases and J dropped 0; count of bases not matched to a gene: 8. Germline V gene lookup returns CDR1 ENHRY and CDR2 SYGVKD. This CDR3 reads CATQKDRTNTGELFF. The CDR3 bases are TGTGCCACGCAAAAGGACAGGACGAACACCGGGGAGCTGTTTTTT.

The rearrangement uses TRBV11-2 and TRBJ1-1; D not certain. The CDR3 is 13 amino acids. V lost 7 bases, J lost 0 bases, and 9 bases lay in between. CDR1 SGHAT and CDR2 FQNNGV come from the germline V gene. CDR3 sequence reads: CASKAGLNTEAFF. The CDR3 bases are TGTGCCAGCAAAGCAGGCCTGAACACTGAAGCTTTCTTT.

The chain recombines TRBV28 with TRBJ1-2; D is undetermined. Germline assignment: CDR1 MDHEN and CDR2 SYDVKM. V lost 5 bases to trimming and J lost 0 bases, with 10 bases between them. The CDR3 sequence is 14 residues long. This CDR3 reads CASSNGGANYGYTF. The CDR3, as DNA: TGTGCCAGCAGTAATGGCGGGGCTAACTATGGCTACACCTTC.

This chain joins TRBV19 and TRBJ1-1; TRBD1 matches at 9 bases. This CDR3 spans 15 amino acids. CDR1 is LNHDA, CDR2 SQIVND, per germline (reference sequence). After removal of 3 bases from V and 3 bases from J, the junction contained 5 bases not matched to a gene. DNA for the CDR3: TGTGCCAGTAGTATCTACAGGGGGCTGGACACTGAAGCTTTCTTT. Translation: CASSIYRGLDTEAFF.

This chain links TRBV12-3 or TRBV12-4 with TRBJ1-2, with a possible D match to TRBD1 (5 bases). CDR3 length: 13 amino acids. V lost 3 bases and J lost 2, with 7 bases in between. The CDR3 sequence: CASSLTENYGYTF. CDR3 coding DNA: TGTGCCAGCAGTTTGACAGAGAACTATGGCTACACCTTC.

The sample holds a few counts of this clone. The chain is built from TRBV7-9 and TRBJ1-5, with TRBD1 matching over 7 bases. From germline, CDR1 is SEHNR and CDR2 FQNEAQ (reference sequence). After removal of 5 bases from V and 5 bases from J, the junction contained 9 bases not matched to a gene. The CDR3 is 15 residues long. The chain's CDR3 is CASSPRGQIYQPQHF. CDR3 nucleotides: TGTGCCAGCAGCCCCCGGGGACAGATCTATCAGCCCCAGCATTTT.

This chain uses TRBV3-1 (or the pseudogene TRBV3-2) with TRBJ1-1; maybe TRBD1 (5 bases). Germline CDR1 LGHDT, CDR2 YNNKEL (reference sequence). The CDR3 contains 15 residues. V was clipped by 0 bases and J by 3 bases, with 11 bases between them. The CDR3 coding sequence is TGTGCCAGCAGCCAAGAAGGGGCCGGGTACACTGAAGCTTTCTTT. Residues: CASSQEGAGYTEAFF.

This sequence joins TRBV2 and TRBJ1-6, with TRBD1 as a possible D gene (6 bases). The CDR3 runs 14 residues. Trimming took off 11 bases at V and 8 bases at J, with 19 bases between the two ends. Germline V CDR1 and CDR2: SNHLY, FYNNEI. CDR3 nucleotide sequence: TGTGCCGGGATCAGGGCAGGGGTCTATTCACCCCTCCACTTT. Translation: CAGIRAGVYSPLHF.

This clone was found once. The CDR3 loop is CASSLGAGQGATGELFF. CDR3 DNA sequence: TGCGCCAGCAGCCTGGGGGCGGGACAGGGAGCCACCGGGGAGCTGTTTTTT. The rearrangement links TRBV5-1 to TRBJ2-2; 9 bases map to TRBD1. Germline CDR1 is SGHRS and CDR2 is YFSETQ. CDR3 size: 17 residues. V was clipped by 4 bases and J by 4 bases; unmatched bases: 11.